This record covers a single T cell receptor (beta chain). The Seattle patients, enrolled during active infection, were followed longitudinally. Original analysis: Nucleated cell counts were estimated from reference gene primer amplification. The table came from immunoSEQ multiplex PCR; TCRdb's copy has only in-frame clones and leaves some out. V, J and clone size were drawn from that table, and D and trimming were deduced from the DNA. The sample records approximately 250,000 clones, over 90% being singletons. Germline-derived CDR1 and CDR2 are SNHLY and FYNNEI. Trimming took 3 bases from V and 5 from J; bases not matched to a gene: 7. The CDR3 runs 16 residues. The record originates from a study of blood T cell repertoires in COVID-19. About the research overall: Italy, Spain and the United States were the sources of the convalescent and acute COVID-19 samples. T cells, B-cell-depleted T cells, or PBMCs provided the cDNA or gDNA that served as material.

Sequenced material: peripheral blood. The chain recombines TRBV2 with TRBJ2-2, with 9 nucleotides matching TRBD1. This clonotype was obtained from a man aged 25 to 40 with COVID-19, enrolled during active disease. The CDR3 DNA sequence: TGTGCCAGCAGTGATCTAAGGACAGGGGTAACCGGGGAGCTGTTTTTT. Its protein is CASSDLRTGVTGELFF.